This TCR beta chain emerged from a study of tumor-infiltrating lymphocytes in primary liver carcinoma. A constant-region primer served to make TCR beta cDNA from about 530 ng total RNA. ARM-PCR, slightly modified, supplied the TCR beta libraries through three nested multiplex PCR rounds. Two initial PCR rounds of approximately 10 cycles each paired TRBV1-TRBV30 forward primers with a C-beta reverse primer. MiXCR was run by TCRdb on the multiplex PCR reads, yielding one entry per CDR3 protein. The table includes about 320,000 distinct CDR3 sequences, 65% detected once. Trimming stripped 4 bases from V and 8 bases from J, with 11 bases between. The CDR3 length is 13 residues. Study-wide points: The study found a significantly higher top-250-clone fraction in tumors than in blood (p = 0.039).

In regard to this clonotype: Antigen unknown. A much larger clone differs from this one at a single base, so this may be a read error.

Unsorted whole blood served as the source of blood RNA, and germline DNA was extracted as well. The rearrangement uses TRBV12-3 or TRBV12-4 and TRBJ1-4; D is undetermined. The material sequenced was peripheral blood. The source is a man between 40 and 49 years old with primary liver carcinoma and hepatitis B virus infection. The CDR3 sequence: CASSWRLEEKLFF. The CDR3, as DNA: TGTGCCAGCAGTTGGAGATTGGAGGAAAAACTGTTTTTT.